These 19 T cell receptor beta chains share one sample of origin, sequenced in a study of cytomegalovirus exposure and HLA in healthy donors (dated by TCRdb to 2016 to 2017). The receptor library was made with the immunoSEQ multiplex PCR assay. For the multiplex PCR, a mixture combining 60 forward primers for TCR Vbeta segments and 13 reverse primers for TCR Jbeta segments was used. The table was pulled from immuneACCESS by TCRdb, which kept in-frame rearrangements only. Such tables lose some clones; where checked, under half of the loss comes from unresolved V genes, and the rest has no known cause. The sample table lists 150,000 to 160,000 clones, roughly 85% of them with a count of one. 2% to 2.5% of the sample is taken by the ten largest. The sequenced sample consisted of PBMCs. These TCRs come from a woman in her late teens or twenties in good health and CMV-seronegative.

This chain links TRBV27 with TRBJ2-3; 9 nucleotides align to TRBD1. Trimming removed 5 bases from V and 9 bases from J; junction bases left unmatched: 27. Germline loops: CDR1 MNHEY, CDR2 SMNVEV (reference sequence). This CDR3 contains 20 residues. The CDR3 bases are TGTGCCAGCAGTCCCGAGCCGGGACAGGGCCCGGGACTACAACCCCGGACGCAGTATTTT. Translation: CASSPEPGQGPGLQPRTQYF.

This clone appeared a single time. The chain's CDR3 is CASSRQGQGVGDTQYF. The CDR3 DNA reads as TGTGCCAGCAGCCGACAGGGACAGGGCGTCGGAGATACGCAGTATTTT. The V call is TRBV7-3, the J call TRBJ2-3, with 9 bases identical to TRBD1. Losses at the gene ends were 5 bases for V and 5 bases for J; bases not matched to a gene: 11. CDR1 and CDR2 (germline): SGHTA, FQGTGA. There are 16 residues in the CDR3.

The chain employs TRBV9 and TRBJ1-6; 8 bases are shared with TRBD1. J was trimmed by 6 bases and V by 0 bases; bases with no gene match: 8. Per germline, CDR1 SGDLS and CDR2 YYNGEE. The length of the CDR3 is 17 residues. CDR3 sequence reads: CASSVAPPTGVNSPLHF. CDR3 bases: TGTGCCAGCAGCGTAGCCCCCCCGACAGGGGTTAATTCACCCCTCCACTTT.

This clone was seen once. The rearrangement uses TRBV28 and TRBJ1-2; 9 bases fit TRBD1. J lost 8 bases, V lost 9 bases, and 10 bases had no gene match. In germline, CDR1 is MDHEN, CDR2 SYDVKM. The CDR3 runs to 13 residues. The CDR3 DNA is TGTGCCAGTTCCGGGGGACAGGGAATCGGCTACACCTTC. It translates to CASSGGQGIGYTF.

This clone was counted between two and nine times. The V gene is TRBV6-5, the J gene TRBJ2-7; TRBD1 aligns across 7 bases. CDR3 length: 15 amino acids. J was trimmed by 3 bases and V by 2 bases; bases with no gene match: 7. Germline assignment: CDR1 MNHEY and CDR2 SVGAGI. CDR3 in amino acids: CASSYLGQGDYEQYF. As DNA, the CDR3 is TGTGCCAGCAGTTACCTCGGGCAGGGGGACTACGAGCAGTACTTC.

The genes are TRBV9 and TRBJ1-6; 7 nucleotides align to TRBD1. With V trimmed by 4 bases and J by 4 bases, 2 bases remained unmatched. The germline V gene encodes CDR1 SGDLS and CDR2 YYNGEE. The CDR3 loop spans 14 amino acids. CDR3 nucleotides: TGTGCCAGCAGCCCGGGACAGTATAATTCACCCCTCCACTTT. This translates into CASSPGQYNSPLHF.

This clone was seen a few times. The chain couples TRBV27 to TRBJ1-2; 7 nucleotides match TRBD1. Unmatched junction bases numbered 11, after V lost 6 bases and J lost 4 bases. The CDR3 spans 15 residues. The germline V gene has CDR1 MNHEY and CDR2 SMNVEV (reference sequence). CDR3 coding DNA: TGTGCCAGCAGAACTCGGACAGGCGCCTCCTATGGCTACACCTTC. Its protein product is CASRTRTGASYGYTF.

The chain carries TRBV11-2 and TRBJ1-2, with TRBD1 identical over 7 bases. Germline CDR1 SGHAT, CDR2 FQNNGV. The CDR3 spans 15 residues. J gave up 4 bases and V 1 base, and 6 bases lay outside the gene matches. CDR3 in DNA: TGTGCCAGCAGCTTAGGGGTGACAGGGTCCTATGGCTACACCTTC. Translated: CASSLGVTGSYGYTF.

This chain uses TRBV7-2 with TRBJ2-1; D might be TRBD2 (5 bases). The CDR3 runs 13 residues. With 6 bases removed from V and 10 bases from J, the gap between germline ends came to 16 bases. The V gene's germline CDR1 is SGHTA and CDR2 FQGNSA. CDR3 in DNA: TGTGCCAGCAGTCCAGAGGGCCTAGGCGAGCAGTTCTTC. It specifies CASSPEGLGEQFF.

The rearrangement joins TRBV19 to TRBJ2-1; 7 bases map to TRBD1. The CDR3 totals 15 residues. Germline V gene sequence: CDR1 LNHDA, CDR2 SQIVND (reference sequence). Losses at the gene ends were 6 bases for V and 8 bases for J; bases not matched to a gene: 13. CDR3 DNA: TGTGCCAGTAGGCCCGGGACAGCCCAGGGTGATGAGCAGTTCTTC. Amino acids: CASRPGTAQGDEQFF.

The V and J genes are TRBV15 and TRBJ2-7; 16 positions agree with TRBD2. The CDR3 runs 19 residues. CDR1 LNHNV and CDR2 YYDKDF come from the germline V gene (reference sequence). The V and J ends lost 0 bases and 0 bases, in that order; junction bases with no gene match: 5. CDR3 nucleotides: TGTGCCACCAGCAGAGATCGGGGACTAGCGGGAGGGTTCTCCTACGAGCAGTACTTC. It codes for CATSRDRGLAGGFSYEQYF.

Notes on this clone: A read error may account for a junction end that differs from germline. The chain joins TRBV27 to TRBJ2-1; no clear D gene. CDR1 and CDR2 from the germline V gene are MNHEY and SMNVEV (reference sequence). The CDR3 is 13 amino acids. The CDR3 region has the DNA TGTGCCAGCAGTTTTAGCTTGAACAATGAGCGGTTCTTC. This gives the protein CASSFSLNNERFF.

This clone has a handful of counts. The chain has TRBV6-5 and TRBJ2-1, with 11 bases that match TRBD2. Germline CDR1 reads MNHEY; CDR2 reads SVGAGI. Trimming removed 6 bases from V and 9 bases from J; junction bases left unmatched: 10. The CDR3 spans 15 residues. The DNA for the CDR3 is TGTGCCAGCAGGAATGGCATAGCGGGAGGGAGTGAGCAGTTCTTC. Translating gives CASRNGIAGGSEQFF.

The CDR3: CASSQEGATSYEQYF. As DNA, the CDR3 is TGCGCCAGCAGCCAAGAGGGGGCTACCTCCTACGAGCAGTACTTC. The gene calls are TRBV4-3 and TRBJ2-7, with D possibly matching TRBD1 (6 bases). This CDR3 spans 15 amino acids. Trimming pared 0 bases from V and 0 bases from J, leaving 9 bases between. Germline values: CDR1 LGHNA, CDR2 YSLEER.

The gene calls are TRBV7-9 and TRBJ2-2; tentative D call: TRBD2 (6 bases). Germline V gene data show CDR1 as SEHNR and CDR2 as FQNEAQ (reference sequence). The CDR3 consists of 13 residues. V dropped 2 bases and J dropped 8 bases, with 9 bases sitting between them. The CDR3 nucleotides are TGTGCCAGCAGCTTATTAGCGGAGGGGGAGCTGTTTTTT. This sequence encodes CASSLLAEGELFF.

The chain has TRBV13 and TRBJ1-2; D remains ambiguous. V lost 4 bases, J lost 8 bases, and 23 bases lay in between. Per the germline V gene, CDR1 is PRHDT and CDR2 is FYEKMQ (reference sequence). CDR3 length: 16 residues. The DNA for the CDR3 is TGTGCCAGCAGCTCGTTAGACGGGTCGTCTAGCGGGGGCTACACCTTC. This gives the protein CASSSLDGSSSGGYTF.

The CDR3 bases are TGTGCCAGCAGTCCTCGGGACAGGAATACAGTCAATGAGCAGTTCTTC. Translation gives CASSPRDRNTVNEQFF. The chain links TRBV7-8 to TRBJ2-1; the match to TRBD1 covers 8 bases. The CDR3 runs 16 residues. V lost 6 bases to trimming and J lost 6 bases; unmatched junction nucleotides: 13. Germline-derived CDR1 and CDR2 are SGHVS and FQNEAQ. Full variable domain (outside the CDR3, taken from reference TRBV7-8 and TRBJ2-1): GAGVSQSPRYKVAKRGQDVALRCDPISGHVSLFWYQQALGQGPEFLTYFQNEAQLDKSGLPSDRFFAERPEGSVSTLKIQRTQQEDSAVYLCASSPRDRNTVNEQFFGPGTRLTVL.

This sequence joins TRBV10-1 and TRBJ1-3; TRBD1 might be the D (5 bases). This CDR3 is 13 amino acids long. In germline, CDR1 is WNHNN, CDR2 SYGVQD (reference sequence). The germline V and J ends were trimmed by 0 bases and 10 bases, with 10 bases remaining between them. The CDR3 bases are TGCGCCAGCAGTGAGTCCGGATCAGGGACCATATATTTT. Translated: CASSESGSGTIYF.

The chain links TRBV28 to TRBJ2-1; 11 bases are a match to TRBD2. Per germline, CDR1 MDHEN and CDR2 SYDVKM. The length of the CDR3 is 17 residues. The junction had 16 bases not matched to a gene; V was cut back by 6 bases and J by 9 bases. CDR3: CASSAHLAGGPRREQFF. The DNA of the CDR3 is TGTGCCAGCAGCGCACACTTAGCGGGAGGGCCGAGGCGTGAGCAGTTCTTC.